These 20 T cell receptor beta chains came from one sample sequenced in a study of cytomegalovirus exposure and HLA in healthy donors. The PCR employed 60 Vbeta primers together with 13 Jbeta primers. Profiling relied on immunoSEQ multiplex PCR, and the TCRdb table lists in-frame clones only, not all of them. The data contain about 170,000 clones, roughly 84% of them singletons. The sample consisted of PBMCs. The receptors originated from a male donor in good health and CMV-seronegative.

The chain employs TRBV6-1 and TRBJ1-2, with a weak D call TRBD1 (5 bases). Germline V gives CDR1 MNHNS, CDR2 SASEGT. The CDR3 length is 12 residues. V was shortened by 8 bases and J by 8 bases, with 15 bases between the two germline ends. CDR3 DNA sequence: TGTGCCAGCTCTCCCCCGGGGGGGGGCTACACCTTC. Translating it yields CASSPPGGGYTF.

V usage is TRBV19 and J usage is TRBJ2-2; a possible D gene is TRBD2 (6 bases). Trimming pared 9 bases from V and 4 bases from J, leaving 18 bases between. This CDR3 has 15 amino acids. The germline gives CDR1 LNHDA, CDR2 SQIVND (reference sequence). In DNA form, the CDR3 reads TGTGCCAGCCGGGGCGGGACTTTTTTCACCGGGGAGCTGTTTTTT. This gives the protein CASRGGTFFTGELFF.

V usage is TRBV10-2 and J usage is TRBJ2-1, with TRBD2 as a possible D gene (7 bases). Germline lookup yields CDR1 WSHSY and CDR2 SAAADI. V was trimmed by 2 bases and J by 12 bases, leaving 17 bases between them. The CDR3 spans 14 residues. As DNA, the CDR3 is TGCGCCAGCAGTGAGCGTGCGGGGGCCGGAGGGCAGTTCTTC. Translated, it gives CASSERAGAGGQFF.

This chain links TRBV28 with TRBJ1-2; D may be TRBD1 (6 bases). Trimming took off 6 bases at V and 4 bases at J, with 21 bases between the two ends. Germline V gives CDR1 MDHEN, CDR2 SYDVKM. This CDR3 is 16 amino acids long. In DNA, the CDR3 is TGTGCCAGCAGCCCCCCCCACAGGGCTTTGGGCTATGGCTACACCTTC. Translating it yields CASSPPHRALGYGYTF.

The chain has TRBV14 and TRBJ1-5, with D perhaps TRBD1 (6 bases). Between the trimmed V and J ends, which lost 4 bases and 6 bases, there was a span of 10 bases. The CDR3 loop spans 13 amino acids. Germline V gives CDR1 SGHDN, CDR2 FVKESK. The CDR3 protein is CASSRQDSQPQHF. CDR3 bases: TGTGCCAGCAGCCGCCAGGACAGTCAGCCCCAGCATTTT. The full variable domain, with the rest looked up from reference TRBV14 and TRBJ1-5, is EAGVTQFPSHSVIEKGQTVTLRCDPISGHDNLYWYRRVMGKEIKFLLHFVKESKQDESGMPNNRFLAERTGGTYSTLKVQPAELEDSGVYFCASSRQDSQPQHFGDGTRLSIL.

V usage is TRBV6-4 and J usage is TRBJ1-5, with 7 positions matching TRBD1. The CDR3 is 14 amino acids. V dropped 6 bases and J dropped 2; count of bases not matched to a gene: 4. Germline V gene sequence: CDR1 MRHNA, CDR2 SNTAGT. This CDR3 reads CASSEGTGNQPQHF. In nucleotides, the CDR3 is TGTGCCAGCAGCGAGGGGACAGGCAATCAGCCCCAGCATTTT.

CDR3 in amino acids: CASSTGQGGSNTEAFF. For the CDR3, the DNA is TGTGCCAGCAGCACCGGACAGGGGGGCTCGAACACTGAAGCTTTCTTT. This chain uses TRBV5-4 with TRBJ1-1; 10 bases align to TRBD1. The length of the CDR3 is 16 residues. V lost 4 bases to trimming and J lost 1 base; unmatched junction nucleotides: 7. In germline, CDR1 is SGHNT, CDR2 YYREEE (reference sequence). Together with reference TRBV5-4 and TRBJ1-1, the CDR3 gives the full variable domain: ETGVTQSPTHLIKTRGQQVTLRCSSQSGHNTVSWYQQALGQGPQFIFQYYREEENGRGNFPPRFSGLQFPNYSSELNVNALELDDSALYLCASSTGQGGSNTEAFFGQGTRLTVV.

This chain uses TRBV18 with TRBJ1-5; no firm D call. The V end lost 3 bases, the J end lost 7 bases, and 10 bases lay between the germline ends. This CDR3 has 13 amino acids. The germline CDR1 and CDR2 sequences are KGHSH and LQKENI. The CDR3 DNA reads TGTGCCAGCTCACCCCGCGGGGAACAGCCCCAGCATTTT. It yields the protein CASSPRGEQPQHF.

A single count supports this clone. The rearrangement links TRBV18 to TRBJ1-1, with D maybe TRBD1 (6 bases). Germline V gives CDR1 KGHSH, CDR2 LQKENI. This CDR3 is 15 amino acids long. V lost 4 bases, J lost 2 bases, and 14 bases lay in between. This CDR3 is CASSRRTVINTEAFF. The CDR3 DNA follows: TGTGCCAGCTCACGGAGGACAGTTATAAACACTGAAGCTTTCTTT.

This sequence joins TRBV19 and TRBJ2-3, with TRBD2 matching 7 bases. The CDR3 spans 14 residues. V lost 9 bases and J lost 2; bases outside the gene matches: 8. Germline V lookup: CDR1 LNHDA, CDR2 SQIVND (reference sequence). The CDR3 DNA reads as TGTGCCAGCAAACGCGGGGGTCTCACAGATACGCAGTATTTT. This sequence encodes CASKRGGLTDTQYF.

This clone was observed a single time. The genes are TRBV4-1 and TRBJ2-5, with D perhaps TRBD1 (7 bases). Germline V gene lookup returns CDR1 MGHRA and CDR2 YSYEKL. The ends were cut back, 4 bases at V and 4 bases at J, with 13 bases in the middle. The CDR3 contains 14 residues. The CDR3 DNA is TGCGCCAGCAGCCCCCAGGGGGGCGTAGAGACCCAGTACTTC. This codes for CASSPQGGVETQYF.

The rearrangement links TRBV9 to TRBJ2-7; 9 positions agree with TRBD1. Germline assignment: CDR1 SGDLS and CDR2 YYNGEE. V gave up 0 bases and J gave up 2 bases; unmatched junction bases: 3. The CDR3 consists of 15 residues. This CDR3 is CASSVDGQGTYEQYF. In nucleotides, the CDR3 is TGTGCCAGCAGCGTAGATGGACAGGGGACCTACGAGCAGTACTTC.

The V and J genes are TRBV14 and TRBJ1-1; possibly TRBD1 for D (5 bases). This CDR3 is built from 16 residues. Trimming pared 5 bases from V and 2 bases from J, leaving 18 bases between. Germline CDR1 and CDR2: SGHDN and FVKESK. The CDR3 here is CASSRPGGGDNTEAFF. The DNA for the CDR3 is TGTGCCAGCAGCAGACCGGGGGGAGGAGACAACACTGAAGCTTTCTTT.

The genes are TRBV27 and TRBJ2-1; 11 nucleotides agree with TRBD2. J gave up 9 bases and V 6 bases, and 10 bases lay outside the gene matches. CDR1 MNHEY and CDR2 SMNVEV come from the germline V gene (reference sequence). The CDR3 sequence is 15 residues long. The CDR3 loop reads CASSLAGGPYGEQFF. The CDR3 DNA reads as TGTGCCAGCAGCTTAGCGGGAGGGCCGTACGGTGAGCAGTTCTTC.

The chain couples TRBV11-2 to TRBJ1-1, with D hard to call. CDR1 is SGHAT and CDR2 is FQNNGV in the germline V gene. The CDR3 has 15 residues. V was pared by 2 bases and J by 1 base, with 11 bases between. CDR3 protein: CASSLSSGANTEAFF. The CDR3 coding sequence is TGTGCCAGCAGCTTATCTTCGGGTGCGAACACTGAAGCTTTCTTT.

This chain connects TRBV27 to TRBJ1-4, with D maybe TRBD1 (5 bases). V shed 3 bases and J shed 0 bases, with 11 bases lying between them. CDR1 is MNHEY, CDR2 SMNVEV, per germline (reference sequence). The CDR3 has 16 residues. The CDR3 is CASSFQGSATNEKLFF. In DNA, the CDR3 is TGTGCCAGCAGTTTCCAGGGCTCTGCAACTAATGAAAAACTGTTTTTT.

The CDR3 nucleotides read TGTGCCAGCAGCGTAGCTACAGGGTACCCCTACGAGCAGTACTTC. It is translated as CASSVATGYPYEQYF. The rearrangement links TRBV9 to TRBJ2-7; D possibly corresponds to TRBD1 (6 bases). The CDR3 spans 15 residues. Germline loops: CDR1 SGDLS, CDR2 YYNGEE. V lost 0 bases, J lost 2 bases, and 12 bases lay in between.

CDR3 amino acids: CASSTISGHTEAFF. CDR3 in DNA: TGTGCCAGTAGTACGATATCAGGGCACACTGAAGCTTTCTTT. The rearrangement links TRBV19 to TRBJ1-1, with TRBD1 as a possible D gene (5 bases). The CDR3 covers 14 residues. CDR1 is LNHDA and CDR2 is SQIVND in the germline V gene (reference sequence). The germline V and J ends were trimmed by 4 bases and 3 bases, with 12 bases remaining between them.

The sample holds a few counts of this clone. V usage is TRBV29-1 and J usage is TRBJ2-7; 9 nucleotides agree with TRBD1. Germline V gene lookup returns CDR1 SQVTM and CDR2 ANQGSEA. The CDR3 length is 16 residues. The V segment lost 6 bases and the J segment 3 bases; nucleotides outside the gene matches: 15. In DNA form, the CDR3 reads TGCAGCGTATCCTCCCCCCCGGGACAGGGAGGCTACGAGCAGTACTTC. Translation: CSVSSPPGQGGYEQYF.

For this clone: The junction departs from the called germline gene at one end, perhaps through a read error. This rearrangement joins TRBV7-9 to TRBJ1-1, with TRBD1 matching over 10 bases. The CDR3 runs 14 residues. Per the germline V gene, CDR1 is SEHNR and CDR2 is FQNEAQ (reference sequence). The CDR3 reads CSSSLSGQGAEAFF. CDR3 nucleotides: TGTTCCAGCAGCTTATCAGGACAGGGGGCTGAAGCTTTCTTT.